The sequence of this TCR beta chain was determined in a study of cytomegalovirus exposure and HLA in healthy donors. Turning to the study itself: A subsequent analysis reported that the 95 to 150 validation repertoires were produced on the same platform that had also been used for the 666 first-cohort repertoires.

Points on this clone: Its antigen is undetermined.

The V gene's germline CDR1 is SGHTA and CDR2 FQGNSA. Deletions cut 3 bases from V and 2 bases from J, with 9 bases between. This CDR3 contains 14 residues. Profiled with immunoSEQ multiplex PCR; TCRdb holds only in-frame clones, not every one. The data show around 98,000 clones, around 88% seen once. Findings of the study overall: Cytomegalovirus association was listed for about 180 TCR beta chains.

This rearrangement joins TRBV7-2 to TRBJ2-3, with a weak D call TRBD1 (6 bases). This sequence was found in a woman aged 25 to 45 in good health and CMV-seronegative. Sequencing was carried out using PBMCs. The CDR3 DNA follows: TGTGCCAGCAGCTTTACAGGGACCACAGATACGCAGTATTTT. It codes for CASSFTGTTDTQYF.